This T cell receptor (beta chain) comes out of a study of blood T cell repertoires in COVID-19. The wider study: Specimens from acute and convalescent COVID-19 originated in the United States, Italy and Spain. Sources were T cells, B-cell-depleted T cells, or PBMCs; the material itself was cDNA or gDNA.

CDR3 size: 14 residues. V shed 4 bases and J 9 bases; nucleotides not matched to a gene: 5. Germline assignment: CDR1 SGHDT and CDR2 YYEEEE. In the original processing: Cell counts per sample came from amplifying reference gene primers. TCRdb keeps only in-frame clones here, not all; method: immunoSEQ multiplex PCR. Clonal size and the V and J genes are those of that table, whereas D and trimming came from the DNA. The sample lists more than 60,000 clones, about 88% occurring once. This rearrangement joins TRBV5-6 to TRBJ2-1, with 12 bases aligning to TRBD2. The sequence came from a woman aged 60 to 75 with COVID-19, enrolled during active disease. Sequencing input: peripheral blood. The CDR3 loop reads CASSRTSGISEQFF. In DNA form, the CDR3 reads TGTGCCAGCAGCCGGACTAGCGGGATTAGTGAGCAGTTCTTC.